These 25 T cell receptor beta chains came from one sample sequenced in a study of human T cells and chemical hapten exposure. From the RACE reads, TCRdb called clonotypes with MiXCR, one entry per CDR3 protein. The sample shows about 47,000 distinct CDR3 sequences, about 4% of them seen only once. The time point here: healthy volunteer bleed at 6 weeks. Total RNA extraction was carried out from unfractionated whole blood. The sequenced sample consisted of whole blood. Source of these receptors: a human donor in good health. Some clones in this sample may be carry-over from other donors' samples.

The chain links TRBV24-1 to TRBJ2-1; maybe TRBD2 (6 bases). The germline V gene has CDR1 KGHDR and CDR2 SFDVKD. Trimming left V 5 bases short and J 5 bases short, with 18 bases between. The CDR3 is 16 amino acids. The CDR3 protein is CATSGWDLGLHNEQFF. In nucleotides, the CDR3 is TGTGCCACCAGTGGCTGGGACCTGGGACTCCACAATGAGCAGTTCTTC.

This clonotype came up many times. The V gene is TRBV6-4, the J gene TRBJ2-1; D might be TRBD2 (6 bases). Germline lookup yields CDR1 MRHNA and CDR2 SNTAGT. V gave up 5 bases and J gave up 3 bases, with 14 bases separating them. The CDR3 covers 15 residues. CDR3 nucleotides: TGTGCCAGCAGTCGGGACTCCTTTGTCTACAATGAGCAGTTCTTC. Translating it yields CASSRDSFVYNEQFF.

This clonotype has at least ten counts. This chain connects TRBV6-6 to TRBJ2-3, with D perhaps matching TRBD1 (5 bases). With 2 bases removed from V and 1 base from J, the gap between germline ends came to 7 bases. This CDR3 contains 14 residues. Per germline, CDR1 MNHNY and CDR2 SVGAGI (reference sequence). The CDR3 here is CASSYETGTDTQYF. CDR3 bases: TGTGCCAGCAGTTACGAGACAGGCACAGATACGCAGTATTTT.

In this sample, this clonotype turned up a few times. The chain links TRBV14 to TRBJ2-7; 7 nucleotides align to TRBD1. Trimming cost V 2 bases and J 4 bases; bases outside gene matches: 8. Germline V CDR1 and CDR2: SGHDN, FVKESK. The CDR3 extends over 15 amino acids. This CDR3 reads CASSQPGQKVYEQYF. The CDR3 bases are TGTGCCAGCAGCCAACCGGGACAGAAAGTTTACGAGCAGTACTTC.

This clonotype has just a few counts. The CDR3 loop is CASSAFYRGQSGNTIYF. DNA of the CDR3: TGTGCCAGCAGTGCGTTTTACAGGGGGCAATCTGGAAACACCATATATTTT. The chain recombines TRBV28 with TRBJ1-3; TRBD1 agrees at 9 bases. This CDR3 comprises 17 residues. In germline, CDR1 is MDHEN, CDR2 SYDVKM. V gave up 5 bases and J gave up 1 base; unmatched junction bases: 9.

The chain has TRBV29-1 and TRBJ2-3, with a weak D call TRBD2 (6 bases). From germline, CDR1 is SQVTM and CDR2 ANQGSEA. The CDR3 sequence is 13 residues long. Trimming cost V 7 bases and J 6 bases, with 17 bases left between them. As DNA, the CDR3 is TGCAGCGCCAGAGCGGGTCTGGGCGATACGCAGTATTTT. This translates into CSARAGLGDTQYF.

This clonotype has a count of ten or more. This chain links TRBV11-2 with TRBJ1-3; possibly TRBD1 for D (5 bases). Per the germline V gene, CDR1 is SGHAT and CDR2 is FQNNGV. Deletions cut 2 bases from V and 7 bases from J, with 12 bases between. The CDR3 contains 14 residues. The CDR3 DNA sequence: TGTGCCAGCAGCTTAAGACAGACCATTAACACCATATATTTT. This gives the protein CASSLRQTINTIYF.

This clonotype has at least ten counts. The chain links TRBV28 to TRBJ2-4, with 7 nucleotides matching TRBD1. The germline CDR1 and CDR2 sequences are MDHEN and SYDVKM. The CDR3 is 13 residues long. V gave up 6 bases and J gave up 8 bases; unmatched junction bases: 7. The CDR3 region has the DNA TGTGCCAGCAGGGGGACAGCCATGGACATTCAGTACTTC. Translating gives CASRGTAMDIQYF.

This clonotype has more than one count but fewer than ten. This rearrangement joins TRBV20-1 to TRBJ1-1; no clear D gene. This CDR3 comprises 12 residues. CDR1 DFQATT and CDR2 SNEGSKA come from the germline V gene (reference sequence). Trimming cost V 0 bases and J 2 bases, with 4 bases left between them. For the CDR3, the DNA is TGCAGTGCTAGAGACCCAAACACTGAAGCTTTCTTT. Its translation: CSARDPNTEAFF.

This clonotype came up many times. This chain connects TRBV29-1 to TRBJ2-7; no reliable D call. This CDR3 spans 10 amino acids. Trimming removed 6 bases at V and 4 bases at J, with 7 bases between. Looked up from germline, CDR1 is SQVTM and CDR2 is ANQGSEA. In nucleotides, the CDR3 is TGCAGCGTCCGAGAGTACGAGCAGTACTTC. Amino acids: CSVREYEQYF.

The table lists this clonotype with many counts. This chain uses TRBV6-2 or TRBV6-3 with TRBJ1-1; no definite D call. This CDR3 is 13 amino acids long. Trimming took off 4 bases at V and 3 bases at J, with 9 bases between the two ends. Germline-derived CDR1 and CDR2 are MNHEY and SVGEGT. CDR3 in amino acids: CASSFYYHTEAFF. Written as DNA, the CDR3 is TGTGCCAGCAGTTTCTATTATCACACTGAAGCTTTCTTT.

This clonotype has a count of ten or more. V is TRBV27 and J is TRBJ1-4; the D is unclear. With 9 bases removed from V and 0 bases from J, the gap between germline ends came to 17 bases. Germline CDR1 MNHEY, CDR2 SMNVEV (reference sequence). The CDR3 loop spans 16 amino acids. The DNA for the CDR3 is TGTGCCAGTTCCCCACGATCGGTATCAACTAATGAAAAACTGTTTTTT. As protein: CASSPRSVSTNEKLFF.

This clonotype occurred many times. The J gene is TRBJ2-7, the V gene TRBV7-2; TRBD2 aligns across 7 bases. The germline V gene has CDR1 SGHTA and CDR2 FQGNSA. The trim removed 0 bases at V and 3 bases at J, leaving 5 bases unmatched. The CDR3 contains 15 residues. The CDR3 loop is CASSLAGGVSYEQYF. CDR3 DNA: TGTGCCAGCAGCTTAGCGGGGGGGGTGAGCTACGAGCAGTACTTC.

Ten or more counts support this clonotype. V and J are TRBV27 and TRBJ2-3, with a tentative D call TRBD1 (6 bases). V shed 6 bases and J shed 4 bases, with 11 bases lying between them. Looked up from germline, CDR1 is MNHEY and CDR2 is SMNVEV (reference sequence). The CDR3 is 13 residues long. This chain's CDR3 is CASRTGWSDTQYF. The DNA of the CDR3 is TGTGCCAGCAGAACAGGGTGGTCAGATACGCAGTATTTT.

In its sample, this clonotype was seen many times. This chain joins TRBV6-5 and TRBJ1-5; D not resolved. The CDR3 extends over 15 amino acids. Trimming cost V 5 bases and J 3 bases, with 14 bases left between them. CDR1 is MNHEY and CDR2 is SVGAGI in the germline V gene. CDR3 residues: CASSRDRTYNQPQHF. The CDR3 nucleotides read TGTGCCAGCAGTCGAGATCGGACCTACAATCAGCCCCAGCATTTT.

The gene calls are TRBV5-1 and TRBJ1-2; no clear D gene. The V gene lost 4 bases and the J gene lost 6 bases, with 19 bases spanning the gap. CDR1 is SGHRS, CDR2 YFSETQ, per germline. CDR3 size: 15 residues. This chain's CDR3 is CASSLESGSLDGYTF. CDR3 nucleotides: TGCGCCAGCAGCCTGGAGTCAGGTTCCCTAGATGGCTACACCTTC.

This clonotype has a count of ten or more. The chain combines TRBV7-2 with TRBJ2-3; no definite D call. This CDR3 has 15 amino acids. The germline V and J ends were trimmed by 2 bases and 0 bases, with 9 bases remaining between them. Germline CDR1 reads SGHTA; CDR2 reads FQGNSA. The CDR3 loop reads CASSLTGQSTDTQYF. DNA for the CDR3: TGTGCCAGCAGCTTAACGGGTCAGAGCACAGATACGCAGTATTTT.

This clonotype was detected ten times or more. The chain couples TRBV29-1 to TRBJ1-2; D is undetermined. From germline, CDR1 is SQVTM and CDR2 ANQGSEA. The CDR3 extends over 11 amino acids. Trimming pared 4 bases from V and 3 bases from J, leaving 6 bases between. The chain's CDR3 is CSVGSDYGYTF. The CDR3 DNA follows: TGCAGCGTTGGGAGTGACTATGGCTACACCTTC.

This clonotype was detected ten times or more. The chain employs TRBV28 and TRBJ2-7; 7 nucleotides match TRBD1. V dropped 2 bases and J dropped 6; count of bases not matched to a gene: 10. Germline values: CDR1 MDHEN, CDR2 SYDVKM. The CDR3 contains 15 residues. In DNA, the CDR3 is TGTGCCAGCAGTTTAAGTACGAGGGGGCAGGGCGAGCAGTACTTC. Amino acids: CASSLSTRGQGEQYF.

In its sample, this clonotype was seen many times. This rearrangement joins TRBV28 to TRBJ1-2; D may be TRBD1 (6 bases). The V gene lost 5 bases and the J gene lost 9 bases, with 10 bases spanning the gap. Germline CDR1 MDHEN, CDR2 SYDVKM. This CDR3 has 11 residues. CDR3 nucleotides: TGTGCCAGCAGTGACACAGGGAGCTACACCTTC. Amino acid sequence: CASSDTGSYTF.

The chain uses TRBV24-1 and TRBJ2-6; weak D call: TRBD1 (5 bases). The CDR3 contains 17 residues. The germline V gene has CDR1 KGHDR and CDR2 SFDVKD. The V end lost 3 bases, the J end lost 2 bases, and 13 bases lay between the germline ends. CDR3 sequence (DNA): TGTGCCACCAGTGATGTGAAGGGGAAAACTGGGGCCAACGTCCTGACTTTC. Its protein product is CATSDVKGKTGANVLTF.

Ten or more counts support this clonotype. The V call is TRBV12-3 or TRBV12-4, the J call TRBJ2-3; D gene ambiguous. The CDR3 is 13 amino acids. V lost 4 bases, J lost 7 bases, and 12 bases lay in between. DNA of the CDR3: TGTGCCAGCAGTTCGACTCAGCCCAATACGCAGTATTTT. Its protein product is CASSSTQPNTQYF.

This clonotype was picked up many times. This sequence joins TRBV9 and TRBJ2-1; D possibly corresponds to TRBD2 (6 bases). The CDR3 has 15 amino acids. The germline gives CDR1 SGDLS, CDR2 YYNGEE. V was trimmed by 3 bases and J by 2 bases, leaving 12 bases between them. For the CDR3, the DNA is TGTGCCAGCAGCGGCGACGGGAGAACCTACAATGAGCAGTTCTTC. It translates to CASSGDGRTYNEQFF.

This clonotype appeared a few times. This chain links TRBV10-3 with TRBJ2-7; perhaps TRBD2 as D (5 bases). CDR1 is ENHRY, CDR2 SYGVKD, per germline. CDR3 length: 11 residues. The V end lost 3 bases, the J end lost 6 bases, and 6 bases lay between the germline ends. Here the CDR3 DNA reads TGTGCCATCAGTGATACTAGCGAGCAGTACTTC. Its translation is CAISDTSEQYF.

This clonotype has just a few counts. The chain employs TRBV12-3 or TRBV12-4 and TRBJ1-1, with D unresolved. This CDR3 is built from 13 residues. The V end lost 7 bases, the J end lost 1 base, and 10 bases lay between the germline ends. The CDR3 DNA reads TGTGCCAGCATTCTAGGACCGAACACTGAAGCTTTCTTT. Residues: CASILGPNTEAFF.